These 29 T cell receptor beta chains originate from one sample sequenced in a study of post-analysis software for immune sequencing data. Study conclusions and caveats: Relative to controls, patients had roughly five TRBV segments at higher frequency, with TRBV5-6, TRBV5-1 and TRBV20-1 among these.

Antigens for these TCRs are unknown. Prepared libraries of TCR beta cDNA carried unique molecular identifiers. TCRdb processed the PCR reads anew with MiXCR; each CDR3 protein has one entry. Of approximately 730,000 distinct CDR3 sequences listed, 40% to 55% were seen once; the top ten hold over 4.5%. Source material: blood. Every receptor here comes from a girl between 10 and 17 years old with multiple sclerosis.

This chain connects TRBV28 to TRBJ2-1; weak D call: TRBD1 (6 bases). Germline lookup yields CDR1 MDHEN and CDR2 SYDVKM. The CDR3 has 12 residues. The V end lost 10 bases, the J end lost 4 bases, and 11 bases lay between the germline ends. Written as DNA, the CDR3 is TGTGCCACCAGGGGAACTTACAATGAGCAGTTCTTC. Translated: CATRGTYNEQFF. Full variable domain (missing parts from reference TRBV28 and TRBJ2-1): DVKVTQSSRYLVKRTGEKVFLECVQDMDHENMFWYRQDPGLGLRLIYFSYDVKMKEKGDIPEGYSVSREKKERFSLILESASTNQTSMYLCATRGTYNEQFFGPGTRLTVL.

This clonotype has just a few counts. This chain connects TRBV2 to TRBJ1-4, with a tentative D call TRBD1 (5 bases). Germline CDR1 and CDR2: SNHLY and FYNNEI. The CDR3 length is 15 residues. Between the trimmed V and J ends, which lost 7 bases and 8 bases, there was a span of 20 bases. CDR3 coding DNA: TGTGCCAGCACCCTAAGCGGGCAGGGCTGGGAAAAACTGTTTTTT. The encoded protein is CASTLSGQGWEKLFF.

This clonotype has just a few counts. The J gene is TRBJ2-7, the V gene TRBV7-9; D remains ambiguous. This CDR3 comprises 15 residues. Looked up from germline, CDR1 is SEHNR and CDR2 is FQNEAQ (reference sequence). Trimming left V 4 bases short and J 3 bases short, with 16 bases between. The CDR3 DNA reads TGTGCCAGCAGCTCCCGTGGCTTGGTGGGCTACGAGCAGTACTTC. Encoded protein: CASSSRGLVGYEQYF.

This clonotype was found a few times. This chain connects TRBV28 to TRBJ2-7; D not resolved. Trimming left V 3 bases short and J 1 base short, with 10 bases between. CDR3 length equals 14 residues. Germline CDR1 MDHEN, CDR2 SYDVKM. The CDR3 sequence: CASSFVPGSYEQYF. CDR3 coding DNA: TGTGCCAGCAGTTTCGTTCCAGGTTCCTACGAGCAGTACTTC. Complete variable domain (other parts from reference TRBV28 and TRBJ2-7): DVKVTQSSRYLVKRTGEKVFLECVQDMDHENMFWYRQDPGLGLRLIYFSYDVKMKEKGDIPEGYSVSREKKERFSLILESASTNQTSMYLCASSFVPGSYEQYFGPGTRLTVT.

CDR3 loop: CASSRGTAHHYEQYF. CDR3 DNA sequence: TGCGCCAGCAGCCGAGGGACTGCCCATCACTACGAGCAGTACTTC. This chain connects TRBV4-1 to TRBJ2-7, with a tentative D call TRBD2 (6 bases). With 4 bases removed from V and 3 bases from J, the gap between germline ends came to 16 bases. Looked up from germline, CDR1 is MGHRA and CDR2 is YSYEKL. This CDR3 is built from 15 residues.

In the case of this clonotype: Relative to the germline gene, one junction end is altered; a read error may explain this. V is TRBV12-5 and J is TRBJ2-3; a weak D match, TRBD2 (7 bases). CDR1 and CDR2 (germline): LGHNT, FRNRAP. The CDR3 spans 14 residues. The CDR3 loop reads CASGLGGRPRTQYF. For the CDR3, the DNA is TGTGCTAGTGGATTGGGGGGGCGCCCAAGGACGCAGTATTTT.

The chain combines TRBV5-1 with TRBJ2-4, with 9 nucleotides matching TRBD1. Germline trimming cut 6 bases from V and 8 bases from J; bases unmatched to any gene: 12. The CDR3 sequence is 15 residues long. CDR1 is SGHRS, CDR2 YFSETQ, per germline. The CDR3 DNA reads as TGCGCCAGCACCCCGACTGGGACAGGGCTAGACATTCAGTACTTC. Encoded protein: CASTPTGTGLDIQYF.

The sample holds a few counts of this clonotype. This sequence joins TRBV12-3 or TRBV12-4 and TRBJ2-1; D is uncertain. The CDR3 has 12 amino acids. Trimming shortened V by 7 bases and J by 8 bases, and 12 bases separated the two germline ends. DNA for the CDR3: TGTGCCAGCACCTCTTTATCGTATGAGCAGTTCTTC. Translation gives CASTSLSYEQFF.

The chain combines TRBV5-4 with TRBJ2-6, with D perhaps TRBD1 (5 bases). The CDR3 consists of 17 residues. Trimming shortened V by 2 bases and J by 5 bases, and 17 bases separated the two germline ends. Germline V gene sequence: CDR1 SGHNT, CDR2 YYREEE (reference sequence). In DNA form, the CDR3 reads TGTGCCAGCAGCTTCCCCAGGGAAGTGAGTAGGGCCAACGTCCTGACTTTC. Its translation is CASSFPREVSRANVLTF.

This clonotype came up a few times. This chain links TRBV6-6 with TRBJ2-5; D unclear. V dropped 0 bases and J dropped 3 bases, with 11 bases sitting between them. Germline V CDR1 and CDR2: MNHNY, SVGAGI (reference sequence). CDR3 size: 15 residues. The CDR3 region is CASSYSTLREETQYF. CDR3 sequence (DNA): TGTGCCAGCAGTTACTCGACCCTGCGTGAAGAGACCCAGTACTTC.

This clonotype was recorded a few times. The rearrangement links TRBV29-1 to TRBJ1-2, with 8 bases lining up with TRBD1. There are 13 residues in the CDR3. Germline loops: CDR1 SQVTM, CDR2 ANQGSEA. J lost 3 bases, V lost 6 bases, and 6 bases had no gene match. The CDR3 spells CSVAGTGDYGYTF. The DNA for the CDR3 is TGCAGCGTCGCGGGGACAGGAGACTATGGCTACACCTTC.

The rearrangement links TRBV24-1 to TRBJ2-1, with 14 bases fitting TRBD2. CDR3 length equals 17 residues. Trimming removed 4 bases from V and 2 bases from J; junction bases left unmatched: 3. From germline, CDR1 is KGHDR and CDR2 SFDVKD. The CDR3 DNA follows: TGTGCCACCAGTGACGCGACTAGCGGGAGGGCCTACAATGAGCAGTTCTTC. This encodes CATSDATSGRAYNEQFF.

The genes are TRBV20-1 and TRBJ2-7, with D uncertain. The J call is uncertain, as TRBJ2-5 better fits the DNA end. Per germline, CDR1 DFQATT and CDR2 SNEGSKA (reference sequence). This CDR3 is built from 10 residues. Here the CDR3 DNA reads TGCAGTGCCTACATAGAGACCCAGTACTTC. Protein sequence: CSAYIETQYF.

Written as DNA, the CDR3 is TGTGCCAGCCGAATTAGCCACCAGGGTTTTGGCTACACCTTC. This sequence encodes CASRISHQGFGYTF. V is TRBV28 and J is TRBJ1-2, with D maybe TRBD1 (5 bases). CDR3 length: 14 residues. Trimming removed 8 bases from V and 7 bases from J, with 20 bases in between. Germline V gene data show CDR1 as MDHEN and CDR2 as SYDVKM.

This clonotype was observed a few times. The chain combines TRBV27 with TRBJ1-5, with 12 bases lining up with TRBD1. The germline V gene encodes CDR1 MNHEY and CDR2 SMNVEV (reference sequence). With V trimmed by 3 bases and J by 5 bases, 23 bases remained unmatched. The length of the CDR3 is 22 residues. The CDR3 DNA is TGTGCCAGCAGTTTCCCATCGGGACTCCGGGACAGGGGGCGAATTTGGGATCAGCCCCAGCATTTT. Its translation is CASSFPSGLRDRGRIWDQPQHF.

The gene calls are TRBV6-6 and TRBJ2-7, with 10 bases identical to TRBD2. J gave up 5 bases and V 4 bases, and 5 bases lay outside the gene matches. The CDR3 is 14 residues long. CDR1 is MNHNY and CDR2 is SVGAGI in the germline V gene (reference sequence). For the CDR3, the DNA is TGTGCCAGCAGTTTGATAGCGGGAGGAAACGAGCAGTACTTC. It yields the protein CASSLIAGGNEQYF.

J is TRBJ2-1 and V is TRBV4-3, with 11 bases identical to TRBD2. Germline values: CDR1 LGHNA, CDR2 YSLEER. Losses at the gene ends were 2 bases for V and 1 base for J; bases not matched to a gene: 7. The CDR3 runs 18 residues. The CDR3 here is CASSQTLAGAGSYNEQFF. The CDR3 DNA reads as TGCGCCAGCAGCCAAACACTAGCGGGAGCAGGGTCCTACAATGAGCAGTTCTTC.

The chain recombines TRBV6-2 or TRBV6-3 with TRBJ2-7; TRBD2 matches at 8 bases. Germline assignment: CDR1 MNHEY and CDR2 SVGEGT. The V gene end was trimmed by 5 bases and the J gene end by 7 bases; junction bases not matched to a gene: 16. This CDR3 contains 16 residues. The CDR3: CASSDQREPRWDEQYF. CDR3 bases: TGTGCCAGCAGTGACCAGCGGGAGCCCCGGTGGGATGAGCAGTACTTC.

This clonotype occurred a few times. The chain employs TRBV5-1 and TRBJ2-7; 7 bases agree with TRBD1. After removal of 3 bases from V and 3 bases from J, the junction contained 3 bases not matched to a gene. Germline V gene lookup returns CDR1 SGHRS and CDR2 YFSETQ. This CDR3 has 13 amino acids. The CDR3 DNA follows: TGCGCCAGCAGCTCCGGGACAGACTACGAGCAGTACTTC. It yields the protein CASSSGTDYEQYF.

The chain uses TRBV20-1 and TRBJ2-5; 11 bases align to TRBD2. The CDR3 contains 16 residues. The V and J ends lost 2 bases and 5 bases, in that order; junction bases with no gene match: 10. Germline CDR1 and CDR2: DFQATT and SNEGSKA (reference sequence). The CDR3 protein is CSARPPLAGGVETQYF. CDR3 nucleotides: TGCAGTGCTAGACCGCCCCTAGCGGGAGGAGTTGAGACCCAGTACTTC.

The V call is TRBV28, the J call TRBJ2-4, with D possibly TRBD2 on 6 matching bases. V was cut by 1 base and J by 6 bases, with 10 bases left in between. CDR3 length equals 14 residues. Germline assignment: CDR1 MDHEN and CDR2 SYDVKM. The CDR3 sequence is CASSLLGGGNIQYF. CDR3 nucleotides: TGTGCCAGCAGTTTATTGGGGGGTGGAAACATTCAGTACTTC. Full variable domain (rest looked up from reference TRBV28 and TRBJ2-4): DVKVTQSSRYLVKRTGEKVFLECVQDMDHENMFWYRQDPGLGLRLIYFSYDVKMKEKGDIPEGYSVSREKKERFSLILESASTNQTSMYLCASSLLGGGNIQYFGAGTRLSVL.

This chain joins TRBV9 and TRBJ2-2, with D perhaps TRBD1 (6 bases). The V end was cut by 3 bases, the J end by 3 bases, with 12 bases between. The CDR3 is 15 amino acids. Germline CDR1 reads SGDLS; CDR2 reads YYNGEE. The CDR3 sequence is CASSATHRDTGELFF. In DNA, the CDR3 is TGTGCCAGCAGCGCTACTCACAGGGACACCGGGGAGCTGTTTTTT.

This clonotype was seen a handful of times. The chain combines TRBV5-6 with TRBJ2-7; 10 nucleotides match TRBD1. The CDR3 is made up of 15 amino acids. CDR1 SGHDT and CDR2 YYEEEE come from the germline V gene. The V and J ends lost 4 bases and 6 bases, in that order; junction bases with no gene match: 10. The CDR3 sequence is CASSARQGADREQYF. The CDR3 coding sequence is TGTGCCAGCAGCGCACGACAGGGGGCCGACCGCGAGCAGTACTTC. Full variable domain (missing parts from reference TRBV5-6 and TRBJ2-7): DAGVTQSPTHLIKTRGQQVTLRCSPKSGHDTVSWYQQALGQGPQFIFQYYEEEERQRGNFPDRFSGHQFPNYSSELNVNALLLGDSALYLCASSARQGADREQYFGPGTRLTVT.

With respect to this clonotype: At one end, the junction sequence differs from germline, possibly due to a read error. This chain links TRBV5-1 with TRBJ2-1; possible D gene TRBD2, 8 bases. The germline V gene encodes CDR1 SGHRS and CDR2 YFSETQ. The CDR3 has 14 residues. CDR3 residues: CASSPGGGYSEQFF. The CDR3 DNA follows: TGCGCCAGCAGCCCGGGAGGGGGCTACAGTGAGCAGTTCTTC.

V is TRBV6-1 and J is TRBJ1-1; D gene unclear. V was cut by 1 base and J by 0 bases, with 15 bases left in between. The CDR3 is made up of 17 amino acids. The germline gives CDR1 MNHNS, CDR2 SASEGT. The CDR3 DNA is TGTGCCAGCAGTGAAGGGTTTCCGGCGAGACTGAACACTGAAGCTTTCTTT. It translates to CASSEGFPARLNTEAFF.

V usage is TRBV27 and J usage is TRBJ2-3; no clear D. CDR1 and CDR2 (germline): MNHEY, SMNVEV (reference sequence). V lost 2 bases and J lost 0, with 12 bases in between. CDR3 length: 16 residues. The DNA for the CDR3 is TGTGCCAGCAGTTTAATGTACAGTATAAGCACAGATACGCAGTATTTT. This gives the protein CASSLMYSISTDTQYF.

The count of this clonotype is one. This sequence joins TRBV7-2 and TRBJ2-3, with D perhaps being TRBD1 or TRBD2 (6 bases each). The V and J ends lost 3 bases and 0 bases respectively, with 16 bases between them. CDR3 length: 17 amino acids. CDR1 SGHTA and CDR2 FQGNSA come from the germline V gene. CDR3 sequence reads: CASSFGGTDYSTDTQYF. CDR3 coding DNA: TGTGCCAGCAGCTTCGGGGGCACGGACTATAGCACAGATACGCAGTATTTT.

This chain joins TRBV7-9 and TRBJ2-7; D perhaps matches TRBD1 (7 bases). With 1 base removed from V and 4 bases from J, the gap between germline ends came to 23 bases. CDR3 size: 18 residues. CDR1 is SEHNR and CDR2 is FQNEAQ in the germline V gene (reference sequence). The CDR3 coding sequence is TGTGCCAGCAGCTTAGACCGGGGGATGGGGACAGATATTTACGAGCAGTACTTC. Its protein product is CASSLDRGMGTDIYEQYF.

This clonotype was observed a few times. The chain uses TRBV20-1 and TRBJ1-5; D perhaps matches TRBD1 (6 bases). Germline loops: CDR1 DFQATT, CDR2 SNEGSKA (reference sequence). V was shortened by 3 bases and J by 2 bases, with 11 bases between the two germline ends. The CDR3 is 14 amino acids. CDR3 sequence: CSARRGVGNQPQHF. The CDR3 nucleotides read TGCAGTGCTAGGAGGGGGGTGGGCAATCAGCCCCAGCATTTT.